This TCR beta chain was retrieved from a study of CD8+CD57+ T cells in acquired aplastic anemia. As regards this clonotype: Its matching antigen is unknown.

It was genomic DNA that served as the template for profiling TCR beta VDJ and CDR3. TCRdb itself ran the reads through MiXCR, one entry per CDR3 protein. The sample shows 200,000 or so distinct CDR3 sequences, over 60% of them seen only once. Findings and limits, study-wide: Patients versus controls showed no significant CD8+ Simpson's diversity difference.

The sequenced sample was sorted CD4+, CD8+, or CD8+CD57+ T cells (not recorded which) from PBMCs. The source of this sequence is a human donor with severe aplastic anemia or a healthy control (not recorded which).

The CDR3 region is CASSPKAQGPYEQYF. CDR3 bases: TGTGCCAGCAGCCCAAAGGCGCAGGGGCCGTACGAGCAGTACTTC. The chain recombines TRBV3-1 with TRBJ2-7, with D maybe TRBD1 (6 bases). This CDR3 is built from 15 residues. Germline assignment: CDR1 LGHDT and CDR2 YNNKEL (reference sequence). Trimming cost V 4 bases and J 4 bases, with 17 bases left between them.